This T cell receptor beta chain comes out of a study of blood T cell repertoires in COVID-19. Overall study: Donors in the United States, Italy and Spain gave samples during acute or convalescent COVID-19.

Original data processing: Amplification of reference gene primers was used by the study to estimate nucleated cell counts. The repertoire was sequenced with immunoSEQ multiplex PCR; TCRdb's copy has only in-frame clones and lacks some. V and J calls and clone size are those listed in that table; D and trimming were worked out from the DNA. The sample holds about 250,000 clones, roughly nine tenths seen once. In this sample, this clone turned up once. CDR1 SNHLY and CDR2 FYNNEI come from the germline V gene. Trimming stripped 4 bases from V and 1 base from J, with 11 bases between. CDR3 length equals 15 residues. The participants were between roughly 18 and 89 years old and came from under 25 US areas. Recovered Cohort 3 donors showed two negative PCRs, clearance, or symptom resolution.

The sequence derives from a woman between 18 and 29 years old who had recovered from COVID-19. This rearrangement joins TRBV2 to TRBJ2-1; the D gene is possibly TRBD1 (5 bases). The sample comprised PBMCs or T cells enriched from blood (not recorded which). CDR3 nucleotides: TGTGCCAGCAGTGGGACATGGGATTCCTACAATGAGCAGTTCTTC. Translating gives CASSGTWDSYNEQFF.